The next 23 T cell receptor beta chains were all read from a single sample in a study of blood T cell repertoires in COVID-19. TCRdb keeps only in-frame clones here, not all; method: immunoSEQ multiplex PCR. The top ten clones hold 31% of a sample with tens of thousands of clones, 70% to 85% of them seen once. Input material: peripheral blood. The receptor set was obtained from a woman aged 80 or over with acute or convalescent COVID-19.

This chain joins TRBV2 and TRBJ2-7; 7 bases map to TRBD2. This CDR3 comprises 15 residues. V was pared by 2 bases and J by 2 bases, with 6 bases of the junction left unmatched. From germline, CDR1 is SNHLY and CDR2 FYNNEI. The CDR3 DNA reads TGTGCCAGCAGTGAATACGGCGGGAGCCCCTACGAGCAGTACTTC. It is translated as CASSEYGGSPYEQYF.

J is TRBJ2-3 and V is TRBV6-4; 10 bases agree with TRBD2. Trimming cost V 3 bases and J 7 bases; bases outside gene matches: 10. The CDR3 consists of 16 residues. In germline, CDR1 is MRHNA, CDR2 SNTAGT. As DNA, the CDR3 is TGTGCCAGCAGTGAGTTCGCTAGCGGGGGTACTTATACGCAGTATTTT. Protein sequence: CASSEFASGGTYTQYF.

The rearrangement uses TRBV19 and TRBJ1-5, with 9 positions matching TRBD1. The CDR3 spans 16 residues. V was pared by 5 bases and J by 0 bases, with 5 bases of the junction left unmatched. Germline CDR1 is LNHDA and CDR2 is SQIVND (reference sequence). The CDR3 nucleotides read TGTGCCAGTAGTTCACCGGGACAGGGTAGCAATCAGCCCCAGCATTTT. Amino acid sequence: CASSSPGQGSNQPQHF.

This rearrangement joins TRBV10-3 to TRBJ1-1; no reliable D call. The CDR3 consists of 13 residues. V lost 2 bases to trimming and J lost 9 bases, with 13 bases between them. CDR1 is ENHRY, CDR2 SYGVKD, per germline. The CDR3 bases are TGTGCCATCAGTGAGGACGGGAGAGAAAAAGCTTTCTTT. It encodes CAISEDGREKAFF.

The V gene is TRBV28, the J gene TRBJ2-5; no firm D call. This CDR3 region has 12 residues. Deletions cut 4 bases from V and 9 bases from J, with 12 bases between. The germline CDR1 and CDR2 sequences are MDHEN and SYDVKM. The CDR3 loop reads CASSSEFAAQYF. Written as DNA, the CDR3 is TGTGCCAGCAGTTCCGAGTTTGCGGCCCAGTACTTC. Filled out from reference TRBV28 and TRBJ2-5, the complete variable domain reads DVKVTQSSRYLVKRTGEKVFLECVQDMDHENMFWYRQDPGLGLRLIYFSYDVKMKEKGDIPEGYSVSREKKERFSLILESASTNQTSMYLCASSSEFAAQYFGPGTRLLVL.

This chain uses TRBV30 with TRBJ2-7, with D uncertain. This CDR3 comprises 12 residues. Germline-derived CDR1 and CDR2 are GTSNPN and SVGIG (reference sequence). Trimming stripped 3 bases from V and 3 bases from J, with 9 bases between. CDR3 region: CAWSQSFYEQYF. In DNA form, the CDR3 reads TGTGCCTGGAGCCAGTCCTTCTACGAGCAGTACTTC. Drawing the rest from reference TRBV30 and TRBJ2-7, the complete variable domain is SQTIHQWPATLVQPVGSPLSLECTVEGTSNPNLYWYRQAAGRGLQLLFYSVGIGQISSEVPQNLSASRPQDRQFILSSKKLLLSDSGFYLCAWSQSFYEQYFGPGTRLTVT.

The rearrangement uses TRBV18 and TRBJ1-2; D possibly corresponds to TRBD1 (5 bases). The CDR3 runs to 13 residues. V was pared by 3 bases and J by 2 bases, with 7 bases between. In germline, CDR1 is KGHSH, CDR2 LQKENI. This CDR3 is CASSPNRNYGYTF. CDR3 nucleotide sequence: TGTGCCAGCTCACCGAACAGGAACTATGGCTACACCTTC. Combining the CDR3 with reference TRBV18 and TRBJ1-2 gives the whole variable domain NAGVMQNPRHLVRRRGQEARLRCSPMKGHSHVYWYRQLPEEGLKFMVYLQKENIIDESGMPKERFSAEFPKEGPSILRIQQVVRGDSAAYFCASSPNRNYGYTFGSGTRLTVV.

J is TRBJ2-1 and V is TRBV5-4, with 8 bases identical to TRBD2. This CDR3 region has 16 residues. Germline CDR1 reads SGHNT; CDR2 reads YYREEE (reference sequence). Unmatched junction bases numbered 8, after V lost 0 bases and J lost 6 bases. CDR3 loop: CASSLAGGLGFNEQFF. The CDR3 nucleotides are TGTGCCAGCAGCTTGGCCGGGGGACTAGGTTTCAATGAGCAGTTCTTC.

This sequence joins TRBV7-9 and TRBJ2-1; tentative D call: TRBD1 (5 bases). The CDR3 covers 16 residues. The V gene lost 1 base and the J gene lost 8 bases, with 18 bases spanning the gap. Germline V CDR1 and CDR2: SEHNR, FQNEAQ (reference sequence). The CDR3 is CASSLDQGPKIDEQFF. The CDR3 region has the DNA TGTGCCAGCAGCTTAGATCAGGGCCCTAAGATCGATGAGCAGTTCTTC. Combining the CDR3 with reference TRBV7-9 and TRBJ2-1 gives the whole variable domain DTGVSQNPRHKITKRGQNVTFRCDPISEHNRLYWYRQTLGQGPEFLTYFQNEAQLEKSRLLSDRFSAERPKGSFSTLEIQRTEQGDSAMYLCASSLDQGPKIDEQFFGPGTRLTVL.

The rearrangement joins TRBV10-3 to TRBJ2-1; TRBD1 agrees at 11 bases. Germline V gives CDR1 ENHRY, CDR2 SYGVKD. CDR3 size: 17 residues. Unmatched junction bases numbered 10, after V lost 6 bases and J lost 3 bases. CDR3 coding DNA: TGTGCCATCAGACCCAGCCCGGGACAGGGGGACTACAATGAGCAGTTCTTC. Its protein product is CAIRPSPGQGDYNEQFF.

The V call is TRBV19, the J call TRBJ2-3; 16 positions agree with TRBD2. The J segment lost 2 bases and the V segment lost 7 bases, leaving 27 bases of the junction unmatched. The V gene's germline CDR1 is LNHDA and CDR2 SQIVND (reference sequence). This CDR3 comprises 24 residues. CDR3 in DNA: TGTGCCAGTACCTCAACACCGGGACTAGCGGGAGGGCCGGGAGAGAAGGTCCCCACAGATACGCAGTATTTT. Residues: CASTSTPGLAGGPGEKVPTDTQYF.

This clone was recorded once. The chain employs TRBV19 and TRBJ1-1; 8 bases map to TRBD1. Per the germline V gene, CDR1 is LNHDA and CDR2 is SQIVND (reference sequence). Germline trimming cut 3 bases from V and 5 bases from J; bases unmatched to any gene: 8. The CDR3 length is 15 residues. The DNA of the CDR3 is TGTGCCAGTAGTATGGGGGACAGGAGGAAGACTGAAGCTTTCTTT. Protein product: CASSMGDRRKTEAFF.

The gene calls are TRBV12-3 or TRBV12-4 and TRBJ2-1; D unresolved. V was cut by 6 bases and J by 4 bases, with 10 bases left in between. The CDR3 spans 13 residues. The CDR3 region has the DNA TGTGCCAGCAGCCCCGTCGGGTACAATGAGCAGTTCTTC. It specifies CASSPVGYNEQFF.

The chain uses TRBV3-1 (or the pseudogene TRBV3-2) and TRBJ2-5; tentative D call: TRBD1 (6 bases). Germline V gene data show CDR1 as LGHDT and CDR2 as YNNKEL (reference sequence). V shed 4 bases and J shed 5 bases, with 8 bases lying between them. The CDR3 runs 12 residues. The CDR3 reads CASSPGEETQYF. CDR3 nucleotide sequence: TGTGCCAGCAGCCCAGGGGAGGAGACCCAGTACTTC.

Judged by abundance, this clone is medium-sized. The chain has TRBV12-3 or TRBV12-4 and TRBJ2-4; TRBD2 might be the D (6 bases). This CDR3 contains 13 residues. The V end was cut by 3 bases, the J end by 10 bases, with 13 bases between. Written as DNA, the CDR3 is TGTGCCAGCAGTTTTTTGGGGGACTCTATTCAGTACTTC. This sequence encodes CASSFLGDSIQYF.

V and J are TRBV5-1 and TRBJ1-2, with 9 bases identical to TRBD1. The V gene end was trimmed by 4 bases and the J gene end by 5 bases; junction bases not matched to a gene: 6. The CDR3 sequence is 14 residues long. Germline V gene data show CDR1 as SGHRS and CDR2 as YFSETQ. Here the CDR3 DNA reads TGCGCCAGCAGCAAGGGACAGGGTTCTTATGGCTACACCTTC. Protein product: CASSKGQGSYGYTF.

The chain joins TRBV5-1 to TRBJ2-1; D unresolved. V gave up 0 bases and J gave up 4 bases, with 5 bases separating them. CDR1 is SGHRS, CDR2 YFSETQ, per germline. This CDR3 contains 13 residues. The CDR3 DNA reads as TGCGCCAGCAGCTTGGCACTATACAATGAGCAGTTCTTC. This codes for CASSLALYNEQFF.

The chain joins TRBV6-5 to TRBJ2-2; 7 nucleotides match TRBD2. The germline CDR1 and CDR2 sequences are MNHEY and SVGAGI. CDR3 length: 15 amino acids. V lost 4 bases and J lost 4; bases outside the gene matches: 6. CDR3 protein: CASSSGGVGTGELFF. The DNA for the CDR3 is TGTGCCAGCAGTTCGGGGGGAGTGGGCACCGGGGAGCTGTTTTTT.

This clone was counted between two and nine times. The chain couples TRBV24-1 to TRBJ2-1, with 11 nucleotides matching TRBD1. V lost 2 bases, J lost 7 bases, and 6 bases stayed unmatched. Germline V lookup: CDR1 KGHDR, CDR2 SFDVKD. The CDR3 extends over 16 amino acids. The CDR3 region is CATSDSGTGGRNEQFF. For the CDR3, the DNA is TGTGCCACCAGTGATTCCGGGACAGGGGGAAGGAATGAGCAGTTCTTC.

With regard to this clone: An end of the junction differs from the germline gene, which may be a read error. This sequence joins TRBV23-1 and TRBJ2-6; 8 bases fit TRBD2. TRBV23-1 is identified as an open reading frame with a role that is uncertain. The CDR3 runs 19 residues. This CDR3 reads CARSHGGGRTTPGANVLTF. The CDR3 bases are TGCGCCCGCAGCCACGGGGGGGGGCGCACTACTCCTGGGGCCAACGTCCTGACTTTC.

The V gene is TRBV19, the J gene TRBJ2-4; perhaps TRBD2 as D (5 bases). Germline CDR1 LNHDA, CDR2 SQIVND (reference sequence). The CDR3 is 20 residues long. V was pared by 4 bases and J by 0 bases, with 25 bases between. CDR3 sequence (DNA): TGTGCCAGTAGTACCAGCAGGTATGAGGGCTCCCACGTAGCCAAAAACATTCAGTACTTC. It is translated as CASSTSRYEGSHVAKNIQYF.

The J gene is TRBJ1-3, the V gene TRBV28; D unresolved. Germline V CDR1 and CDR2: MDHEN, SYDVKM. The CDR3 runs 13 residues. Trimming left V 6 bases short and J 6 bases short, with 12 bases between. CDR3 DNA sequence: TGTGCCAGCAGCCCACGGAGGGAAAACACCATATATTTT. It codes for CASSPRRENTIYF.

This clone was seen more than once but under ten times. CDR3 in DNA: TGTGCCAGCAGCTTAGTTCCACAAGAGACCCAGTACTTC. Its protein is CASSLVPQETQYF. The V gene is TRBV7-8, the J gene TRBJ2-5; no definite D call. This CDR3 spans 13 amino acids. The V end lost 1 base, the J end lost 2 bases, and 5 bases lay between the germline ends. The germline V gene has CDR1 SGHVS and CDR2 FQNEAQ. Using reference TRBV7-8 and TRBJ2-5 for the parts outside the CDR3, the full variable domain is GAGVSQSPRYKVAKRGQDVALRCDPISGHVSLFWYQQALGQGPEFLTYFQNEAQLDKSGLPSDRFFAERPEGSVSTLKIQRTQQEDSAVYLCASSLVPQETQYFGPGTRLLVL.